The 5 T cell receptor beta chains in this list originate from one sample, sequenced in a study of CD8 T cells in Susac syndrome. RNA, at about 0.45 to 1 ug, was reverse transcribed with random hexamers. Each CDR3 protein gets one entry after TCRdb re-called the immunoSEQ multiplex PCR reads with MiXCR. The sample consists of about 120,000 distinct CDR3 sequences, 85% to 95% of them appearing once. The sample was CD4+ T cells from PBMCs. These receptors were collected from a human donor with multiple sclerosis.

The V gene is TRBV20-1, the J gene TRBJ2-3; no firm D call. Germline CDR1 is DFQATT and CDR2 is SNEGSKA (reference sequence). This CDR3 is built from 14 residues. Trimming left V 5 bases short and J 2 bases short, with 14 bases between. The CDR3, as DNA: TGCAGTGCTTCACTCGACTCTAACACAGATACGCAGTATTTT. Its translation is CSASLDSNTDTQYF.

V gene TRBV7-9 combines with J gene TRBJ2-7; 9 bases match TRBD2. The CDR3 totals 13 residues. Germline V gene sequence: CDR1 SEHNR, CDR2 FQNEAQ (reference sequence). Germline trimming cut 3 bases from V and 5 bases from J; bases unmatched to any gene: 2. In DNA form, the CDR3 reads TGTGCCAGCAGCTTGCGGACTAGCGACGAGCAGTACTTC. Protein: CASSLRTSDEQYF. The entire variable domain, with the rest obtained from reference TRBV7-9 and TRBJ2-7, is as follows: DTGVSQNPRHKITKRGQNVTFRCDPISEHNRLYWYRQTLGQGPEFLTYFQNEAQLEKSRLLSDRFSAERPKGSFSTLEIQRTEQGDSAMYLCASSLRTSDEQYFGPGTRLTVT.

The rearrangement uses TRBV29-1 and TRBJ2-5, with D possibly being TRBD2 (5 bases). This CDR3 comprises 13 residues. Trimming pared 7 bases from V and 1 base from J, leaving 13 bases between. CDR1 and CDR2 from the germline V gene are SQVTM and ANQGSEA. CDR3: CSDDSGSQETQYF. The CDR3 DNA is TGCAGCGACGATTCGGGATCCCAAGAGACCCAGTACTTC.

The chain employs TRBV20-1 and TRBJ1-2; D is uncertain. The germline V and J ends were trimmed by 1 base and 0 bases, with 9 bases remaining between them. This CDR3 has 14 amino acids. Germline V gene sequence: CDR1 DFQATT, CDR2 SNEGSKA (reference sequence). CDR3 protein: CSARGAESNYGYTF. Written as DNA, the CDR3 is TGCAGTGCTAGAGGTGCAGAGTCTAACTATGGCTACACCTTC.

The V gene is TRBV9, the J gene TRBJ2-6; D is ambiguous. The CDR3 is made up of 16 amino acids. Germline-derived CDR1 and CDR2 are SGDLS and YYNGEE. The V gene lost 2 bases and the J gene lost 3 bases, with 12 bases spanning the gap. The CDR3 DNA reads as TGTGCCAGCAGCGTTCGGAAGGGTCGTGGGGCCAACGTCCTGACTTTC. It translates to CASSVRKGRGANVLTF.